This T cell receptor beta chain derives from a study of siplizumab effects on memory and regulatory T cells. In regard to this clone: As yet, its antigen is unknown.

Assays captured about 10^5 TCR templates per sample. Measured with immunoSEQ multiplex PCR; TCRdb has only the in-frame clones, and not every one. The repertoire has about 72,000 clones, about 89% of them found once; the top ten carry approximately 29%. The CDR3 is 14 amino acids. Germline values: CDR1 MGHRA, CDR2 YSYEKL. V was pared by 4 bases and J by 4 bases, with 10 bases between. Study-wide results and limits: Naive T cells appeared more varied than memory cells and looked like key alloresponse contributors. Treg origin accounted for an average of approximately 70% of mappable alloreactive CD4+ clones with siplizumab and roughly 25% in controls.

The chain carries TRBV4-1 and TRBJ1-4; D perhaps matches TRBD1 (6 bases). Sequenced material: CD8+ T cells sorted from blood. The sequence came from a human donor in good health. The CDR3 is CASSPGHGNEKLFF. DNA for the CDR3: TGCGCCAGCAGCCCGGGACACGGTAATGAAAAACTGTTTTTT.